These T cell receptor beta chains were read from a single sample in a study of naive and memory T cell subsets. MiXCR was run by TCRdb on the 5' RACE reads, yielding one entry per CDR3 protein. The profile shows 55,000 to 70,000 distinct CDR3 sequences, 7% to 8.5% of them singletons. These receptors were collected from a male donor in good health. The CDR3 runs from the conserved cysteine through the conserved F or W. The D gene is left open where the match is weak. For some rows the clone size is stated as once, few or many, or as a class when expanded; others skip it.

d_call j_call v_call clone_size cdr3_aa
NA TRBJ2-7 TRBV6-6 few CASRTGGDKYEQYF
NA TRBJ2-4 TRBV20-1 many CSARDTNGGLAKNIQYF
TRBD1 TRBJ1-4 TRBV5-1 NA CASSWRQGQEKLFF
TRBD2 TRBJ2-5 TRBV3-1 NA CASLEAGARETQYF
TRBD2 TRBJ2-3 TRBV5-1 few CASSITGLAGGSDTQYF
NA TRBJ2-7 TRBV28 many CASSIKGVSYEQYF
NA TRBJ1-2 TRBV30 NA CAWDSRVMNGYTF
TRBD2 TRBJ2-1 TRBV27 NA CASSLSGRDYNEQFF
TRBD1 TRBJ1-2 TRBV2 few CASSPTGTYGYTF
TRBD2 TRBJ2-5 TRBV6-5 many CASSPPRAGVETQYF